This T cell receptor (beta chain) was identified in a study of blood T cell repertoires in COVID-19. The wider study: Acute-phase and convalescent COVID-19 samples originated in the United States, Italy and Spain. The analysed material was cDNA or gDNA that came from T cells, B-cell-depleted T cells, or PBMCs.

Original data processing: Researchers report that nucleated cell counts were estimated from reference gene primer amplification. Repertoires were generated with immunoSEQ multiplex PCR, while TCRdb's copy carries only in-frame clones and drops some. V, J and clone size derive from that table, while D and trimming were established from the DNA sequence. This sample has 85,000 to 130,000 clones, with over 65% found just once. One Seattle source followed patients from active infection through their disease course. The CDR3 is made up of 16 amino acids. The J segment lost 4 bases and the V segment lost 3 bases, leaving 4 bases of the junction unmatched. In germline, CDR1 is SGHDN, CDR2 FVKESK.

The receptor comes from an older man with COVID-19, enrolled during active disease. The rearrangement uses TRBV14 and TRBJ2-5, with 14 bases aligning to TRBD2. Sequencing was performed on peripheral blood. CDR3 coding DNA: TGTGCCAGCAGCCAGACTAGCGGGAGGGCCAGAGAGACCCAGTACTTC. Translation gives CASSQTSGRARETQYF.